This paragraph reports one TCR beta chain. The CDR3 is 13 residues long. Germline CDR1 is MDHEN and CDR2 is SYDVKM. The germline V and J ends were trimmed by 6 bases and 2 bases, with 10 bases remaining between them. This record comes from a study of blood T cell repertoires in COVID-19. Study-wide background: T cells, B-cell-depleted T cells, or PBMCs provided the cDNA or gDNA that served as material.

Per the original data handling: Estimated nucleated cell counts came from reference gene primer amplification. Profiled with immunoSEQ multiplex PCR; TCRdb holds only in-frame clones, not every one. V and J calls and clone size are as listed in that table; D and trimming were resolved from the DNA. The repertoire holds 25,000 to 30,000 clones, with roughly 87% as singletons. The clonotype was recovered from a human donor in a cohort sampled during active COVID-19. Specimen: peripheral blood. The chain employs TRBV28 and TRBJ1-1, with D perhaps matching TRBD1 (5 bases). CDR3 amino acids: CASREGTNTEAFF. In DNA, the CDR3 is TGTGCCAGCAGGGAAGGGACTAACACTGAAGCTTTCTTT.